Listed below are T cell receptor beta chains from one sample, sequenced in a study of blood T cell repertoires in COVID-19. Method: immunoSEQ multiplex PCR; TCRdb's copy keeps in-frame clones and lacks some. The data show 150,000 or so clones, 80% to 90% seen once. What was sequenced was peripheral blood. These TCRs come from a woman of 80 years or more with acute or convalescent COVID-19. Both conserved end residues are part of each CDR3.

len: 15
v_gene: TRBV5-4
CDR3aa: CASSWGLAGIDTQYF

len: 14
v_gene: TRBV29-1
CDR3aa: CSVGGAGPTYEQYF

len: 14
v_gene: TRBV5-5
CDR3aa: CASSWLQGGTEAFF

len: 15
v_gene: TRBV5-1
CDR3aa: CASSGSGGANEKLFF

len: 13
v_gene: TRBV7-9
CDR3aa: CASSLRRGVEAFF

len: 14
v_gene: TRBV11-2
CDR3aa: CASSSPGSQETQYF

len: 16
v_gene: TRBV5-5
CDR3aa: CASSLVRGASSYEQYF

len: 15
v_gene: TRBV4-1
CDR3aa: CASTVGGGPYNEQFF

len: 15
v_gene: TRBV6-2/TRBV6-3
CDR3aa: CASSYSGGASGELFF

len: 13
v_gene: TRBV29-1
CDR3aa: CSVRDYPSYEQYF

len: 14
v_gene: TRBV19
CDR3aa: CASSLDRRANVLTF

len: 17
v_gene: TRBV4-2
CDR3aa: CASSQVSGHTNTGELFF

len: 15
v_gene: TRBV6-5
CDR3aa: CASSEEGTGYYEQYF

len: 15
v_gene: TRBV14
CDR3aa: CASSQRIRGGTGKYF

len: 12
v_gene: TRBV29-1
CDR3aa: CSGVTSTGEQFF

len: 16
v_gene: TRBV9
CDR3aa: CASSPTHAGYNEKLFF

len: 16
v_gene: TRBV19
CDR3aa: CASSIGLAGYEDTQYF

len: 15
v_gene: TRBV5-4
CDR3aa: CASSLKAGRAGELFF

len: 15
v_gene: TRBV7-9
CDR3aa: CASSRRQGTNEKLFF

len: 13
v_gene: TRBV10-3
CDR3aa: CAISESTGYGYTF

len: 14
v_gene: TRBV28
CDR3aa: CASSLAGSNLEQFF

len: 14
v_gene: TRBV19
CDR3aa: CASRTVAGTDTQYF

len: 18
v_gene: TRBV4-3
CDR3aa: CASSQDMGTVPGANVLTF

len: 14
v_gene: TRBV2
CDR3aa: CASSGGPLGISKLF

len: 13
v_gene: TRBV1
CDR3aa: CTSSQDLAAEKFF

len: 15
v_gene: TRBV12-5
CDR3aa: CASGPRLAGSDTQYF

len: 14
v_gene: TRBV5-4
CDR3aa: CASRPGTANYGYTF

len: 15
v_gene: TRBV15
CDR3aa: CATSTPDGGYYGYTF

len: 15
v_gene: TRBV24-1
CDR3aa: CATSDFTGGGDTQYF

len: 15
v_gene: TRBV3-1/TRBV3-2
CDR3aa: CASSQVLESNTEAFF

len: 15
v_gene: TRBV9
CDR3aa: CASSVAPTGVETQYF

len: 15
v_gene: TRBV3-1/TRBV3-2
CDR3aa: CASSHRTSRTGELFF

len: 14
v_gene: TRBV14
CDR3aa: CASSQGLRNTEAFF

len: 15
v_gene: TRBV5-1
CDR3aa: CASSRTTGGRSPLHF

len: 16
v_gene: TRBV6-1
CDR3aa: CASSVRLGTSTDTQYF

len: 18
v_gene: TRBV7-3
CDR3aa: CASSLTGQARSGANVLTF

len: 17
v_gene: TRBV7-6
CDR3aa: CASSLQLAGGPADTQYF

len: 17
v_gene: TRBV12-1
CDR3aa: CASSPDRTSGRTYEQYF

len: 15
v_gene: TRBV7-2
CDR3aa: CASSLAGGEGNTIYF

len: 15
v_gene: TRBV3-1/TRBV3-2
CDR3aa: CASSQEGQRQETQYF

len: 15
v_gene: TRBV19
CDR3aa: CASSISRGGLGEQYF

len: 17
v_gene: TRBV10-3
CDR3aa: CAITRGSGGADTGELFF